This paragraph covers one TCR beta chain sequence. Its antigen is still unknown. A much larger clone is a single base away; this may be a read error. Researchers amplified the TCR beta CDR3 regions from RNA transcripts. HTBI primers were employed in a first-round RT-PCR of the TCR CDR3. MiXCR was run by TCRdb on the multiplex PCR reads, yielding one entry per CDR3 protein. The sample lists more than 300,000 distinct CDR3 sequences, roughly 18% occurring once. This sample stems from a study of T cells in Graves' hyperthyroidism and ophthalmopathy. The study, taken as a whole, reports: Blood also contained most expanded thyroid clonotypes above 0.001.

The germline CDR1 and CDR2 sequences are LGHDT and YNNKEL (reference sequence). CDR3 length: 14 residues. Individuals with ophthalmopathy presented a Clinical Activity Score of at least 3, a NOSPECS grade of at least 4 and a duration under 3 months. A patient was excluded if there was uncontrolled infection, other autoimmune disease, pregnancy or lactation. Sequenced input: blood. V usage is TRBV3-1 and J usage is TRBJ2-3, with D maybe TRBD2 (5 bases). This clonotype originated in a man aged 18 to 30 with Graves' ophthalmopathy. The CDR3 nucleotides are TGTGTCAGCAGCCTAGGGAGTTACACAGATACGCAGTATTTT. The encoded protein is CVSSLGSYTDTQYF.